Presented here are 18 T cell receptor beta chains from one specimen sequenced in a study of graft-versus-host responses after intestinal transplantation. Generated by immunoSEQ multiplex PCR, the TCRdb table keeps only in-frame clones and is missing some. The sample records roughly 110,000 clones, over 80% being singletons. These receptors' antigens are unknown. This material consisted of unstimulated CD4+ T cells sorted from spleen or lymph node cells, taken before transplant. Receptors originate from a human donor who was the organ donor for an intestinal transplant.

This sequence joins TRBV11-2 and TRBJ1-1; no reliable D call. Germline lookup yields CDR1 SGHAT and CDR2 FQNNGV. The CDR3 contains 12 residues. The V end lost 3 bases, the J end lost 5 bases, and 7 bases lay between the germline ends. In nucleotides, the CDR3 is TGTGCCAGCAGCTTTCCAAGAACTGAAGCTTTCTTT. It yields the protein CASSFPRTEAFF.

The rearrangement joins TRBV19 to TRBJ1-1; TRBD1 agrees at 7 bases. The CDR3 length is 14 residues. V shed 3 bases, J shed 0 bases, and the junction held 1 base outside the gene matches. CDR1 is LNHDA and CDR2 is SQIVND in the germline V gene (reference sequence). CDR3 residues: CASSIDRVNTEAFF. The CDR3 coding sequence is TGTGCCAGTAGTATCGACAGGGTGAACACTGAAGCTTTCTTT.

The rearrangement links TRBV27 to TRBJ1-1; no definite D call. There are 14 residues in the CDR3. Germline-derived CDR1 and CDR2 are MNHEY and SMNVEV (reference sequence). The V end was cut by 6 bases, the J end by 1 base, with 12 bases between. CDR3 bases: TGTGCCAGCAGCCCCGGGGAGCCGAACACTGAAGCTTTCTTT. It encodes CASSPGEPNTEAFF.

This chain joins TRBV19 and TRBJ1-4; D is perhaps TRBD1 (5 bases). The CDR3 has 16 amino acids. V was shortened by 6 bases and J by 5 bases, with 19 bases between the two germline ends. Germline CDR1 is LNHDA and CDR2 is SQIVND (reference sequence). DNA of the CDR3: TGTGCCAGTAGCGATGACAGATTGCCTAAGAATGAAAAACTGTTTTTT. This sequence encodes CASSDDRLPKNEKLFF. Variable domain in full (rest from reference TRBV19 and TRBJ1-4): DGGITQSPKYLFRKEGQNVTLSCEQNLNHDAMYWYRQDPGQGLRLIYYSQIVNDFQKGDIAEGYSVSREKKESFPLTVTSAQKNPTAFYLCASSDDRLPKNEKLFFGSGTQLSVL.

The count of this clone is one. The chain uses TRBV6-1 and TRBJ2-5; D not resolved. The V end lost 3 bases, the J end lost 1 base, and 9 bases lay between the germline ends. Germline CDR1 is MNHNS and CDR2 is SASEGT. The CDR3 covers 14 residues. CDR3 residues: CASSDLVFQETQYF. For the CDR3, the DNA is TGTGCCAGCAGTGATTTGGTGTTCCAAGAGACCCAGTACTTC.

CDR3 in DNA: TGTGCCAGCAGCCAGTGGACAGGGTCCACAGATACGCAGTATTTT. It codes for CASSQWTGSTDTQYF. The chain employs TRBV14 and TRBJ2-3, with TRBD1 matching over 8 bases. The CDR3 loop spans 15 amino acids. The germline gives CDR1 SGHDN, CDR2 FVKESK. Trimming at V came to 3 bases and at J to 2 bases, leaving 4 bases not matched to a gene.

The genes are TRBV5-1 and TRBJ2-3; 8 nucleotides align to TRBD2. Germline V gene data show CDR1 as SGHRS and CDR2 as YFSETQ. The CDR3 extends over 16 amino acids. Trimming took 4 bases from V and 0 from J; bases not matched to a gene: 7. The CDR3 sequence: CASSPPGGTSTDTQYF. CDR3 nucleotide sequence: TGCGCCAGCAGCCCTCCGGGAGGGACTAGCACAGATACGCAGTATTTT.

In regard to this clone: Other DNA sequences of this sample code for an identical CDR3. The chain combines TRBV5-1 with TRBJ1-1; D is undetermined. This CDR3 spans 12 amino acids. Per germline, CDR1 SGHRS and CDR2 YFSETQ. V was pared by 4 bases and J by 7 bases, with 11 bases between. The chain's CDR3 is CASSLEVGEAFF. CDR3 DNA: TGCGCCAGCAGCCTGGAGGTGGGTGAAGCTTTCTTT.

The rearrangement uses TRBV19 and TRBJ2-4, with unresolved D. CDR1 and CDR2 from the germline V gene are LNHDA and SQIVND (reference sequence). The CDR3 sequence is 15 residues long. Trimming cost V 0 bases and J 7 bases, with 13 bases left between them. The CDR3: CASSIDHGRSNIQYF. CDR3 coding DNA: TGTGCCAGTAGTATAGATCACGGCAGGTCGAACATTCAGTACTTC.

CDR3 region: CASSVAASGSTEAFF. CDR3 DNA: TGTGCCAGCAGCGTAGCCGCATCAGGGAGCACTGAAGCTTTCTTT. This sequence joins TRBV9 and TRBJ1-1; tentatively, D is TRBD1 (5 bases). The CDR3 consists of 15 residues. V was pared by 0 bases and J by 4 bases, with 13 bases between. Germline values: CDR1 SGDLS, CDR2 YYNGEE.

The chain recombines TRBV15 with TRBJ2-3; D may be TRBD2 (6 bases). Germline-derived CDR1 and CDR2 are LNHNV and YYDKDF (reference sequence). There are 16 residues in the CDR3. Trimming stripped 1 base from V and 1 base from J, with 12 bases between. The CDR3 spells CATSRGSRGGTDTQYF. The CDR3 region has the DNA TGTGCCACCAGCAGAGGGTCCCGCGGGGGCACAGATACGCAGTATTTT.

The chain carries TRBV10-3 and TRBJ2-5, with D perhaps matching TRBD1 (6 bases). The CDR3 is made up of 15 amino acids. V lost 5 bases to trimming and J lost 4 bases, with 17 bases between them. CDR1 and CDR2 from the germline V gene are ENHRY and SYGVKD. The DNA for the CDR3 is TGTGCCATCAGTAGAAAAAAGGACAGTCGAGAGACCCAGTACTTC. Its translation is CAISRKKDSRETQYF.

This chain connects TRBV18 to TRBJ2-3; 8 bases match TRBD1. J gave up 4 bases and V 4 bases, and 7 bases lay outside the gene matches. This CDR3 contains 15 residues. Germline CDR1 KGHSH, CDR2 LQKENI. CDR3 sequence: CASSLGQGGADTQYF. The CDR3 DNA reads as TGTGCCAGCTCACTAGGACAGGGAGGCGCAGATACGCAGTATTTT.

V gene TRBV4-2 combines with J gene TRBJ2-1; TRBD2 aligns across 14 bases. With 1 base clipped from V and 3 bases from J, the junction kept 2 bases outside the gene matches. This CDR3 is built from 17 residues. Germline lookup yields CDR1 LGHNA and CDR2 YNFKEQ. The CDR3 DNA reads TGTGCCAGCAGCCAAGCTGGGACTAGCGGGAGCTACAATGAGCAGTTCTTC. Amino acid sequence: CASSQAGTSGSYNEQFF.

The chain combines TRBV18 with TRBJ2-5; perhaps D is TRBD1 or TRBD2 (5 bases each). The ends were cut back, 6 bases at V and 2 bases at J, with 13 bases in the middle. This CDR3 contains 14 residues. Germline lookup yields CDR1 KGHSH and CDR2 LQKENI. The CDR3 sequence: CASSRERTQETQYF. CDR3 DNA: TGTGCCAGCTCTAGAGAGCGGACACAAGAGACCCAGTACTTC.

This chain connects TRBV2 to TRBJ1-3, with 10 bases fitting TRBD1. The junction had 4 bases not matched to a gene; V was cut back by 6 bases and J by 2 bases. The CDR3 extends over 15 amino acids. Germline V gene sequence: CDR1 SNHLY, CDR2 FYNNEI. The CDR3 protein is CASRAGQGAGNTIYF. Here the CDR3 DNA reads TGTGCCAGCAGAGCCGGACAGGGGGCTGGAAACACCATATATTTT.

This clone has only a few counts. The chain recombines TRBV10-3 with TRBJ1-6; tentatively, D is TRBD1 (6 bases). CDR1 is ENHRY, CDR2 SYGVKD, per germline. The CDR3 runs to 13 residues. Trimming took 6 bases from V and 7 from J, leaving 10 bases between them. CDR3 sequence: CAIRDSLNSPLHF. The CDR3 DNA sequence: TGTGCCATCAGGGACAGCCTGAATTCACCCCTCCACTTT.

The chain uses TRBV5-4 and TRBJ2-5; D is perhaps TRBD1 or TRBD2 (6 bases each). This CDR3 spans 15 amino acids. V dropped 4 bases and J dropped 4 bases, with 17 bases sitting between them. Germline lookup yields CDR1 SGHNT and CDR2 YYREEE (reference sequence). CDR3: CASSPRGGRVETQYF. The CDR3 nucleotides are TGTGCCAGCAGCCCCCGAGGGGGGCGGGTAGAGACCCAGTACTTC.